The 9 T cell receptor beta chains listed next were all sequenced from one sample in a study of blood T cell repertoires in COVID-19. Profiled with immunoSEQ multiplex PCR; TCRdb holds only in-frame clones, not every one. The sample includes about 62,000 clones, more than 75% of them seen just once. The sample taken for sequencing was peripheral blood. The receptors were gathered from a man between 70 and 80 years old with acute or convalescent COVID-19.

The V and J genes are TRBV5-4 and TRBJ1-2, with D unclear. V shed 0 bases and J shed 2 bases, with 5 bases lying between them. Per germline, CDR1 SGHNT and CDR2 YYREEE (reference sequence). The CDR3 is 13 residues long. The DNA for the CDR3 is TGTGCCAGCAGCTTGGAACAGAACTATGGCTACACCTTC. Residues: CASSLEQNYGYTF.

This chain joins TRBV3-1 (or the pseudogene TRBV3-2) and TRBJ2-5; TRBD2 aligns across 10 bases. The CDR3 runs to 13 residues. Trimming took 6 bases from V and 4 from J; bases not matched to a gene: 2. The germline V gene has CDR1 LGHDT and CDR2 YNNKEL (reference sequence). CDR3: CASSWTSGETQYF. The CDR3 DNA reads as TGTGCCAGCAGTTGGACTAGCGGAGAGACCCAGTACTTC.

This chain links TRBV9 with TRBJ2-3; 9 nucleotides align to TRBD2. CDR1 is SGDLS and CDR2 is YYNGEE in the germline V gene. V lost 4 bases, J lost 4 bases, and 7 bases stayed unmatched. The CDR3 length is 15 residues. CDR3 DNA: TGTGCCAGCAGCAGGGCGGGAGGGCTCTCAGATACGCAGTATTTT. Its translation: CASSRAGGLSDTQYF. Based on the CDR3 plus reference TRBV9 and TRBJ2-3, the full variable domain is DSGVTQTPKHLITATGQRVTLRCSPRSGDLSVYWYQQSLDQGLQFLIQYYNGEERAKGNILERFSAQQFPDLHSELNLSSLELGDSALYFCASSRAGGLSDTQYFGPGTRLTVL.

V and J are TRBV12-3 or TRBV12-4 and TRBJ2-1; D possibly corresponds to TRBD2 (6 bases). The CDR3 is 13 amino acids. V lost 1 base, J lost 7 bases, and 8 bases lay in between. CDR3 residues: CASSLVGRNEQFF. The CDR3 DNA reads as TGTGCCAGCAGTTTAGTAGGGAGGAATGAGCAGTTCTTC.

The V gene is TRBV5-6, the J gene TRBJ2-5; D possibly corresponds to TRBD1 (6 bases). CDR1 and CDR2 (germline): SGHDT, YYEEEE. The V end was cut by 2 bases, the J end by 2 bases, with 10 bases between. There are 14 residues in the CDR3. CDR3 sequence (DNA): TGTGCCAGCAGCTTTGGGCAGGGGCAAGAGACCCAGTACTTC. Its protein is CASSFGQGQETQYF.

The CDR3 DNA follows: TGTGCCAGCAGTCGTAAAGCGAATGTACTGTTTTTT. It codes for CASSRKANVLFF. The chain has TRBV5-6 and TRBJ1-4, with no clear D. Germline V CDR1 and CDR2: SGHDT, YYEEEE. V gave up 5 bases and J gave up 13 bases, with 15 bases separating them. The CDR3 extends over 12 amino acids.

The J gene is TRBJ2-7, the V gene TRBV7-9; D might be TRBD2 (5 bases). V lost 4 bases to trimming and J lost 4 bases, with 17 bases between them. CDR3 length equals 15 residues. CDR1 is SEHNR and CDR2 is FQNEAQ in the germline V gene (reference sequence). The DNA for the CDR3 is TGTGCCAGCAGCTCCCCACAGCTGGGAGAATACGAGCAGTACTTC. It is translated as CASSSPQLGEYEQYF.

The CDR3 spells CATNWGGPGQETQYF. The DNA for the CDR3 is TGTGCCACCAACTGGGGAGGGCCGGGGCAAGAGACCCAGTACTTC. The chain carries TRBV24-1 and TRBJ2-5; TRBD2 matches at 7 bases. This CDR3 is built from 15 residues. The junction had 10 bases not matched to a gene; V was cut back by 8 bases and J by 2 bases. Germline V CDR1 and CDR2: KGHDR, SFDVKD.

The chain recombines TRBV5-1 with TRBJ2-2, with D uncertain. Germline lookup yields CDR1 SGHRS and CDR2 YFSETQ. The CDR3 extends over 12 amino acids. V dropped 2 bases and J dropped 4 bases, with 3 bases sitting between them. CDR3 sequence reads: CASSLATGELFF. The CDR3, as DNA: TGCGCCAGCAGCTTAGCCACCGGGGAGCTGTTTTTT. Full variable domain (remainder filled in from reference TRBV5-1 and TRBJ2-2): KAGVTQTPRYLIKTRGQQVTLSCSPISGHRSVSWYQQTPGQGLQFLFEYFSETQRNKGNFPGRFSGRQFSNSRSEMNVSTLELGDSALYLCASSLATGELFFGEGSRLTVL.